The 2 T cell receptor beta chains below come from one sample, sequenced in a study of blood T cell repertoires in COVID-19. Data came from immunoSEQ multiplex PCR; TCRdb stores just in-frame clones and leaves some out. The sample lists 200,000 to 300,000 clones; 80% to 90% were seen once. The sample taken for sequencing was peripheral blood. Receptor source: a man aged 60 to 69 with acute or convalescent COVID-19.

This chain uses TRBV2 with TRBJ2-3; maybe TRBD2 (5 bases). Trimming shortened V by 8 bases and J by 9 bases, and 18 bases separated the two germline ends. The CDR3 consists of 13 residues. Germline lookup yields CDR1 SNHLY and CDR2 FYNNEI. DNA of the CDR3: TGTGCCAGCTCCTCTAGCACAGTCGGCACGCAGTATTTT. Its protein is CASSSSTVGTQYF.

The V gene is TRBV5-4, the J gene TRBJ2-1, with 7 bases aligning to TRBD2. The CDR3 consists of 16 residues. J lost 5 bases, V lost 0 bases, and 8 bases had no gene match. The germline gives CDR1 SGHNT, CDR2 YYREEE (reference sequence). Here the CDR3 DNA reads TGTGCCAGCAGCTTGGCCCTGCAGCGGGATCACAATGAGCAGTTCTTC. This sequence encodes CASSLALQRDHNEQFF.